This T cell receptor (beta chain) is from a study of blood T cells in healthy people across ages. Next came a second PCR, run for about 6 to 11 cycles, which used a sample-barcoded 5' primer along with a J-beta primer mix. Via MiXCR, TCRdb re-called the 5' RACE reads, giving one row per CDR3 protein. Altogether hundreds of thousands of distinct CDR3 sequences are present, around 24% being singletons, with the ten largest covering just under 9%. The ends were cut back, 0 bases at V and 5 bases at J, with 10 bases in the middle. In germline, CDR1 is LGHNA, CDR2 YSLEER. CDR3 length equals 15 residues. This clonotype has ten or more counts. The sample was also reused in another study, on T cells of mothers and their children.

The sequence came from a boy younger than 18 in good health. What was sequenced was blood. The gene calls are TRBV4-3 and TRBJ1-4, with a tentative D call TRBD1 (5 bases). The CDR3 nucleotides are TGCGCCAGCAGCCAAGACCGGGACGGGAATGAAAAACTGTTTTTT. Translation: CASSQDRDGNEKLFF.